These 6 T cell receptor beta chains were sequenced from one sample in a study of shared T cell receptors in the human thymus (dated by TCRdb to the early 2020s). To prepare the library, the immunoSEQ multiplex PCR assay was applied. The clones in this table, taken by TCRdb from immuneACCESS, are in-frame only. Not every clone is retained; where verified, under half of the shortfall comes from an unresolved V gene, and the cause of the rest is unknown. This sample comprises about 380,000 clones, 85% to 95% of them detected only once. Jointly, the top ten make up approximately 0.02% of the sample. Sample: thymocytes. The source is a human donor.

The genes are TRBV7-9 and TRBJ1-4; TRBD1 matches at 9 bases. V lost 6 bases and J lost 0; bases outside the gene matches: 14. This CDR3 contains 19 residues. Germline assignment: CDR1 SEHNR and CDR2 FQNEAQ (reference sequence). The CDR3: CASSYRDREDGATNEKLFF. CDR3 coding DNA: TGTGCCAGCAGTTACCGGGACAGGGAGGATGGTGCAACTAATGAAAAACTGTTTTTT.

J is TRBJ2-7 and V is TRBV5-5; maybe TRBD1 (5 bases). Germline V gives CDR1 SGHKS, CDR2 YYEKEE (reference sequence). The CDR3 sequence is 16 residues long. V lost 3 bases and J lost 7, with 23 bases in between. CDR3 bases: TGTGCCAGCAGCTGGGGCAGGTGTACCAGCCCTAATGAGCAGTACTTC. This translates into CASSWGRCTSPNEQYF.

This chain links TRBV5-1 with TRBJ1-2; D unresolved. Germline V lookup: CDR1 SGHRS, CDR2 YFSETQ. This CDR3 has 17 amino acids. Trimming removed 3 bases from V and 0 bases from J, with 18 bases in between. The CDR3 spells CASSSNQTPDPNYGYTF. Written as DNA, the CDR3 is TGCGCCAGCAGCTCCAATCAAACGCCAGACCCTAACTATGGCTACACCTTC.

The rearrangement links TRBV30 to TRBJ2-3, with 14 bases fitting TRBD2. Trimming cost V 5 bases and J 3 bases; bases outside gene matches: 7. Germline V lookup: CDR1 GTSNPN, CDR2 SVGIG (reference sequence). This CDR3 spans 16 amino acids. CDR3 sequence (DNA): TGTGCCTGGGAGACTAGCGGGAGGGCCCGGACAGATACGCAGTATTTT. As protein: CAWETSGRARTDTQYF.

The V and J genes are TRBV18 and TRBJ2-1; TRBD2 matches at 7 bases. The V segment lost 3 bases and the J segment 3 bases; nucleotides outside the gene matches: 2. CDR3 length: 14 amino acids. Germline V lookup: CDR1 KGHSH, CDR2 LQKENI. CDR3 bases: TGTGCCAGCTCACCGACGGGGGGCTACAATGAGCAGTTCTTC. It specifies CASSPTGGYNEQFF.

V is TRBV4-3 and J is TRBJ1-4; 7 bases are shared with TRBD1. CDR1 is LGHNA, CDR2 YSLEER, per germline. CDR3 length: 18 amino acids. J gave up 5 bases and V 4 bases, and 16 bases lay outside the gene matches. The CDR3, as DNA: TGCGCCAGCAGCCTTAACCCGAGGGGGCAGGGGGGGAATGAAAAACTGTTTTTT. Protein: CASSLNPRGQGGNEKLFF.